The 27 T cell receptor beta chains in this list originate from one sample, sequenced in a study of cytomegalovirus exposure and HLA in healthy donors. The primer mix had 60 Vbeta and 13 Jbeta primers. Here immunoSEQ multiplex PCR was the method, and the copy in TCRdb shows in-frame clones only, minus some. In the table there are over 150,000 clones, 82% of which are singletons. The specimen sequenced was PBMCs. Receptor source: a girl aged 2 to 10 in good health and CMV-seropositive.

This clone was detected only a few times. The V gene is TRBV30, the J gene TRBJ1-2; tentative D call: TRBD1 (5 bases). Germline CDR1 GTSNPN, CDR2 SVGIG (reference sequence). V was trimmed by 3 bases and J by 3 bases, leaving 11 bases between them. CDR3 size: 13 residues. CDR3 region: CAWRLGVHYGYTF. In DNA form, the CDR3 reads TGTGCCTGGAGGTTAGGGGTACACTATGGCTACACCTTC. Complete variable domain (other parts from reference TRBV30 and TRBJ1-2): SQTIHQWPATLVQPVGSPLSLECTVEGTSNPNLYWYRQAAGRGLQLLFYSVGIGQISSEVPQNLSASRPQDRQFILSSKKLLLSDSGFYLCAWRLGVHYGYTFGSGTRLTVV.

This clone was recorded only once. J is TRBJ1-5 and V is TRBV30, with 7 bases that match TRBD1. Germline-derived CDR1 and CDR2 are GTSNPN and SVGIG (reference sequence). The V gene end was trimmed by 0 bases and the J gene end by 4 bases; junction bases not matched to a gene: 3. The CDR3 contains 14 residues. This CDR3 reads CAWSVTGANQPQHF. The CDR3 DNA follows: TGTGCCTGGAGTGTTACAGGGGCGAATCAGCCCCAGCATTTT.

This clone occurred a few times. This rearrangement joins TRBV6-5 to TRBJ2-3, with TRBD2 matching 7 bases. With 2 bases clipped from V and 0 bases from J, the junction kept 2 bases outside the gene matches. Per the germline V gene, CDR1 is MNHEY and CDR2 is SVGAGI. The CDR3 length is 15 residues. CDR3 region: CASSYVAGSTDTQYF. The CDR3, as DNA: TGTGCCAGCAGTTACGTAGCGGGTAGCACAGATACGCAGTATTTT.

The CDR3 DNA sequence: TGTGCCAGCAGCACGGTAGGGCGGGGGGGGCCCGATACGCAGTATTTT. The encoded protein is CASSTVGRGGPDTQYF. J is TRBJ2-3 and V is TRBV11-2, with 9 bases lining up with TRBD2. Losses at the gene ends were 5 bases for V and 6 bases for J; bases not matched to a gene: 12. The CDR3 is made up of 16 amino acids. From germline, CDR1 is SGHAT and CDR2 FQNNGV.

This chain joins TRBV30 and TRBJ2-2; no definite D call. The CDR3 contains 13 residues. V was clipped by 0 bases and J by 5 bases, with 7 bases between them. In germline, CDR1 is GTSNPN, CDR2 SVGIG (reference sequence). The CDR3 nucleotides are TGTGCCTGGAGTGTAAGGAGAACCGGGGAGCTGTTTTTT. Translating it yields CAWSVRRTGELFF.

This clone has more than one count but fewer than ten. The gene calls are TRBV5-1 and TRBJ1-2, with 7 bases aligning to TRBD1. The length of the CDR3 is 13 residues. Trimming removed 4 bases from V and 7 bases from J; junction bases left unmatched: 7. Germline CDR1 and CDR2: SGHRS and YFSETQ. The CDR3 loop reads CASSPQGTVGYTF. Written as DNA, the CDR3 is TGCGCCAGCAGCCCACAGGGGACGGTTGGCTACACCTTC.

This chain uses TRBV6-5 with TRBJ2-2; 7 bases are shared with TRBD2. CDR3 length equals 15 residues. After removal of 8 bases from V and 6 bases from J, the junction contained 12 bases not matched to a gene. Per germline, CDR1 MNHEY and CDR2 SVGAGI. Here the CDR3 DNA reads TGTGCCAGCGAATTGGGGAGGGGAATCCCCGGGGAGCTGTTTTTT. This translates into CASELGRGIPGELFF.

This CDR3 reads CASSGGRGETQYF. In DNA, the CDR3 is TGTGCCAGCAGCGGCGGGAGGGGGGAGACCCAGTACTTC. The gene calls are TRBV9 and TRBJ2-5, with 9 bases identical to TRBD2. This CDR3 has 13 amino acids. Germline V lookup: CDR1 SGDLS, CDR2 YYNGEE. Losses at the gene ends were 3 bases for V and 5 bases for J; bases not matched to a gene: 2.

V gene TRBV9 combines with J gene TRBJ1-1, with 9 bases fitting TRBD1. This CDR3 has 16 residues. Per germline, CDR1 SGDLS and CDR2 YYNGEE. The junction had 7 bases not matched to a gene; V was cut back by 3 bases and J by 1 base. The CDR3 loop is CASSAYPGQGNTEAFF. CDR3 bases: TGTGCCAGCAGCGCTTACCCGGGACAGGGGAACACTGAAGCTTTCTTT.

V usage is TRBV5-1 and J usage is TRBJ2-2; D is unresolved. V lost 4 bases and J lost 5, with 9 bases in between. Per the germline V gene, CDR1 is SGHRS and CDR2 is YFSETQ. There are 13 residues in the CDR3. This CDR3 is CASSPTLTGELFF. CDR3 nucleotide sequence: TGCGCCAGCAGCCCCACTCTGACCGGGGAGCTGTTTTTT.

The rearrangement joins TRBV30 to TRBJ1-2; no firm D call. Germline-derived CDR1 and CDR2 are GTSNPN and SVGIG (reference sequence). Trimming took 0 bases from V and 8 from J, leaving 13 bases between them. The CDR3 has 13 amino acids. The CDR3 is CAWSVRRLQGYTF. The CDR3, as DNA: TGTGCCTGGAGTGTACGTAGACTACAGGGCTACACCTTC. Variable domain in full (rest from reference TRBV30 and TRBJ1-2): SQTIHQWPATLVQPVGSPLSLECTVEGTSNPNLYWYRQAAGRGLQLLFYSVGIGQISSEVPQNLSASRPQDRQFILSSKKLLLSDSGFYLCAWSVRRLQGYTFGSGTRLTVV.

V and J are TRBV5-6 and TRBJ2-7, with TRBD1 as a possible D gene (5 bases). CDR3 size: 13 residues. V was pared by 3 bases and J by 6 bases, with 13 bases between. Germline V lookup: CDR1 SGHDT, CDR2 YYEEEE. The CDR3 is CASSSNPGREQYF. The DNA for the CDR3 is TGTGCCAGCAGCTCAAATCCAGGGCGCGAGCAGTACTTC.

This clone was observed a handful of times. J is TRBJ1-5 and V is TRBV15, with a weak D call TRBD1 (5 bases). CDR1 is LNHNV, CDR2 YYDKDF, per germline (reference sequence). V lost 4 bases and J 6 bases, leaving 19 bases between the germline ends. This CDR3 is built from 16 residues. The CDR3 DNA follows: TGTGCCACCAGCAAAAGCCTGAGCTGGGGCAGTCAGCCCCAGCATTTT. Translating gives CATSKSLSWGSQPQHF. Full variable domain (rest looked up from reference TRBV15 and TRBJ1-5): DAMVIQNPRYQVTQFGKPVTLSCSQTLNHNVMYWYQQKSSQAPKLLFHYYDKDFNNEADTPDNFQSRRPNTSFCFLDIRSPGLGDTAMYLCATSKSLSWGSQPQHFGDGTRLSIL.

This chain connects TRBV11-2 to TRBJ1-4, with TRBD1 matching over 8 bases. The CDR3 loop spans 15 amino acids. Germline assignment: CDR1 SGHAT and CDR2 FQNNGV. With V trimmed by 0 bases and J by 6 bases, 3 bases remained unmatched. The CDR3 coding sequence is TGTGCCAGCAGCTTAGAATCAGGGGGCTATGAAAAACTGTTTTTT. Protein product: CASSLESGGYEKLFF.

V and J are TRBV11-2 and TRBJ2-7; 13 bases match TRBD2. The CDR3 length is 13 residues. Germline trimming cut 7 bases from V and 5 bases from J; bases unmatched to any gene: 2. The germline V gene encodes CDR1 SGHAT and CDR2 FQNNGV. CDR3: CASNGLAGDEQYF. CDR3 sequence (DNA): TGTGCCAGCAACGGACTAGCGGGAGACGAGCAGTACTTC.

V gene TRBV6-1 combines with J gene TRBJ1-1; D is uncertain. CDR1 is MNHNS and CDR2 is SASEGT in the germline V gene. This CDR3 contains 14 residues. V lost 2 bases and J lost 5, with 12 bases in between. CDR3 amino acids: CASSESGPRTEAFF. The DNA for the CDR3 is TGTGCCAGCAGTGAAAGTGGTCCCAGGACTGAAGCTTTCTTT.

The count of this clone is one. The rearrangement joins TRBV20-1 to TRBJ2-5; D unclear. This CDR3 contains 11 residues. CDR1 is DFQATT and CDR2 is SNEGSKA in the germline V gene (reference sequence). The V end was cut by 6 bases, the J end by 5 bases, with 10 bases between. CDR3 sequence (DNA): TGCAGTGCCCAGGCGTGGGAGACCCAGTACTTC. This gives the protein CSAQAWETQYF.

V is TRBV6-5 and J is TRBJ1-3; 7 bases are a match to TRBD1. The trim removed 7 bases at V and 2 bases at J, leaving 5 bases unmatched. The CDR3 runs to 14 residues. In germline, CDR1 is MNHEY, CDR2 SVGAGI. DNA for the CDR3: TGTGCCAGCACCACCACAGGGGCTGGAAACACCATATATTTT. Translation: CASTTTGAGNTIYF.

The gene calls are TRBV6-5 and TRBJ1-1; 7 nucleotides align to TRBD1. The V and J ends lost 2 bases and 2 bases, in that order; junction bases with no gene match: 2. The CDR3 sequence is 14 residues long. Germline CDR1 and CDR2: MNHEY and SVGAGI. The CDR3 nucleotides are TGTGCCAGCAGTTACCGGACAGGAAACACTGAAGCTTTCTTT. This codes for CASSYRTGNTEAFF.

The rearrangement uses TRBV5-7 and TRBJ2-3, with D perhaps matching TRBD1 (5 bases). TRBV5-7 is designated an ORF whose function remains uncertain. The CDR3 covers 18 residues. Trimming pared 1 base from V and 0 bases from J, leaving 18 bases between. CDR3 amino acids: CASSLRIRQGLSTDTQYF. The CDR3, as DNA: TGTGCCAGCAGCTTGAGGATTCGCCAGGGATTAAGCACAGATACGCAGTATTTT.

This clone appeared a few times. The rearrangement uses TRBV13 and TRBJ2-7, with D possibly matching TRBD2 (6 bases). The CDR3 loop spans 15 amino acids. Looked up from germline, CDR1 is PRHDT and CDR2 is FYEKMQ (reference sequence). V was clipped by 0 bases and J by 4 bases, with 13 bases between them. The CDR3 loop is CASSLGGSGAYEQYF. CDR3 nucleotides: TGTGCCAGCAGCTTAGGCGGTAGCGGAGCTTACGAGCAGTACTTC.

The chain recombines TRBV2 with TRBJ1-5; 11 bases align to TRBD1. The V gene end was trimmed by 6 bases and the J gene end by 7 bases; junction bases not matched to a gene: 5. Germline-derived CDR1 and CDR2 are SNHLY and FYNNEI. The CDR3 runs to 14 residues. The CDR3 region has the DNA TGTGCCAGCAGCAGGGACAGGGGGGACCAGCCCCAGCATTTT. Encoded protein: CASSRDRGDQPQHF.

The CDR3 region has the DNA TGTGCCTGGAGTGATTCGGTCTACGAGCAGTACTTC. Residues: CAWSDSVYEQYF. The gene calls are TRBV30 and TRBJ2-7; D gene unclear. V gave up 1 base and J gave up 3 bases, with 7 bases separating them. This CDR3 comprises 12 residues. The germline gives CDR1 GTSNPN, CDR2 SVGIG (reference sequence). Variable domain in full (rest from reference TRBV30 and TRBJ2-7): SQTIHQWPATLVQPVGSPLSLECTVEGTSNPNLYWYRQAAGRGLQLLFYSVGIGQISSEVPQNLSASRPQDRQFILSSKKLLLSDSGFYLCAWSDSVYEQYFGPGTRLTVT.

The CDR3 DNA follows: TGTGCCAGCAGCCTCGGGACAGGGGTTATTCTATTAATGCCCGGGGAGCTGTTTTTT. Translating it yields CASSLGTGVILLMPGELFF. The V gene is TRBV5-7, the J gene TRBJ2-2; 10 bases align to TRBD1. TRBV5-7 is marked as an open reading frame, function uncertain. The J segment lost 6 bases and the V segment lost 4 bases, leaving 18 bases of the junction unmatched. The CDR3 is 19 residues long.

Comment on this clone: One junction end disagrees with the germline gene, perhaps due to a read error. The gene calls are TRBV7-9 and TRBJ2-5, with TRBD2 as a possible D gene (5 bases). Per germline, CDR1 SEHNR and CDR2 FQNEAQ (reference sequence). This CDR3 is built from 14 residues. Here the CDR3 DNA reads TGTTCCAGCAGCTTGGGGAGAATCCAAGAGACCCAGTACTTC. Translating it yields CSSSLGRIQETQYF.

This sequence joins TRBV30 and TRBJ2-7; D is unclear. CDR1 is GTSNPN and CDR2 is SVGIG in the germline V gene (reference sequence). V lost 0 bases, J lost 5 bases, and 5 bases lay in between. The CDR3 has 11 residues. Written as DNA, the CDR3 is TGTGCCTGGAGTGTACTGAACGAGCAGTACTTC. Translation gives CAWSVLNEQYF.

The V gene is TRBV30, the J gene TRBJ2-1; 13 bases fit TRBD2. The V gene end was trimmed by 1 base and the J gene end by 3 bases; junction bases not matched to a gene: 15. Germline values: CDR1 GTSNPN, CDR2 SVGIG (reference sequence). The CDR3 runs to 20 residues. The CDR3 reads CAWSAVGLAGKKAFYNEQFF. In DNA, the CDR3 is TGTGCCTGGAGTGCCGTGGGACTAGCGGGGAAAAAAGCGTTCTACAATGAGCAGTTCTTC. Together with reference TRBV30 and TRBJ2-1, the CDR3 gives the full variable domain: SQTIHQWPATLVQPVGSPLSLECTVEGTSNPNLYWYRQAAGRGLQLLFYSVGIGQISSEVPQNLSASRPQDRQFILSSKKLLLSDSGFYLCAWSAVGLAGKKAFYNEQFFGPGTRLTVL.